The 14 T cell receptor beta chains reported below all come from one sample, sequenced in a study of blood T cell repertoires in COVID-19. Libraries were prepared by immunoSEQ multiplex PCR; TCRdb keeps only in-frame clonotypes and omits some of them. The sample includes tens of thousands of clones, roughly 77% seen only once; the top ten take 27%. The sample comprised peripheral blood. Source of these receptors: a man of 80 years or more with acute or convalescent COVID-19.

This clone was counted once. The chain has TRBV18 and TRBJ2-7; 8 bases match TRBD1. The trim removed 1 base at V and 12 bases at J, leaving 8 bases unmatched. Looked up from germline, CDR1 is KGHSH and CDR2 is LQKENI. The CDR3 loop spans 13 amino acids. The CDR3 region is CASSPLKGQAMYF. DNA of the CDR3: TGTGCCAGCTCACCACTGAAGGGACAGGCTATGTACTTC.

The chain recombines TRBV3-1 (or the pseudogene TRBV3-2) with TRBJ1-3; 8 bases agree with TRBD1. CDR1 and CDR2 from the germline V gene are LGHDT and YNNKEL (reference sequence). The CDR3 contains 14 residues. V lost 2 bases and J lost 4; bases outside the gene matches: 1. The CDR3 DNA sequence: TGTGCCAGCAGCCAAACAGGGGGAGGAAACACCATATATTTT. Translated, it gives CASSQTGGGNTIYF.

CDR3 sequence: CASSVGDRGRDTQYF. The CDR3 bases are TGTGCCAGCAGTGTAGGGGACAGGGGGCGAGATACGCAGTATTTT. The V and J genes are TRBV2 and TRBJ2-3; 12 bases agree with TRBD1. The CDR3 loop spans 15 amino acids. V lost 4 bases, J lost 5 bases, and 4 bases stayed unmatched. The germline gives CDR1 SNHLY, CDR2 FYNNEI. Full variable domain (missing parts from reference TRBV2 and TRBJ2-3): EPEVTQTPSHQVTQMGQEVILRCVPISNHLYFYWYRQILGQKVEFLVSFYNNEISEKSEIFDDQFSVERPDGSNFTLKIRSTKLEDSAMYFCASSVGDRGRDTQYFGPGTRLTVL.

The gene calls are TRBV5-1 and TRBJ2-3; 9 positions agree with TRBD2. In germline, CDR1 is SGHRS, CDR2 YFSETQ. V lost 3 bases and J lost 2; bases outside the gene matches: 4. The CDR3 is 15 residues long. CDR3 residues: CASSSERGDTDTQYF. The CDR3 DNA reads as TGCGCCAGCAGCTCGGAGCGGGGGGACACAGATACGCAGTATTTT.

This chain joins TRBV11-2 and TRBJ2-1, with 7 positions matching TRBD2. Germline CDR1 is SGHAT and CDR2 is FQNNGV. The V segment lost 5 bases and the J segment 5 bases; nucleotides outside the gene matches: 12. This CDR3 region has 16 residues. In DNA form, the CDR3 reads TGTGCCAGCAGCCCCCCCGGGGTAGCGGGCAACAATGAGCAGTTCTTC. Protein product: CASSPPGVAGNNEQFF.

The rearrangement links TRBV7-3 to TRBJ2-5; D might be TRBD1 (6 bases). There are 16 residues in the CDR3. Germline assignment: CDR1 SGHTA and CDR2 FQGTGA. V was clipped by 3 bases and J by 2 bases, with 16 bases between them. The CDR3 loop reads CASSLGAPATQETQYF. The CDR3 DNA is TGTGCCAGCAGCTTGGGGGCCCCTGCGACTCAAGAGACCCAGTACTTC. The variable domain in full, completed from reference TRBV7-3 and TRBJ2-5, reads GAGVSQTPSNKVTEKGKYVELRCDPISGHTALYWYRQSLGQGPEFLIYFQGTGAADDSGLPNDRFFAVRPEGSVSTLKIQRTERGDSAVYLCASSLGAPATQETQYFGPGTRLLVL.

This clone appeared a few times. J is TRBJ1-2 and V is TRBV5-1, with TRBD1 matching over 7 bases. The germline V gene has CDR1 SGHRS and CDR2 YFSETQ. V dropped 4 bases and J dropped 5; count of bases not matched to a gene: 11. The CDR3 length is 15 residues. The CDR3 spells CASSDAGQILYGYTF. CDR3 nucleotide sequence: TGCGCCAGCAGCGACGCGGGACAGATCCTGTATGGCTACACCTTC.

The chain employs TRBV3-1 (or the pseudogene TRBV3-2) and TRBJ2-4, with 8 positions matching TRBD1. The germline V gene has CDR1 LGHDT and CDR2 YNNKEL (reference sequence). The CDR3 contains 15 residues. J gave up 2 bases and V 8 bases, and 8 bases lay outside the gene matches. The CDR3 here is CASGDQGATKNIQYF. The DNA for the CDR3 is TGTGCCAGCGGGGACCAGGGGGCGACCAAAAACATTCAGTACTTC.

This clone was counted between two and nine times. This chain joins TRBV5-6 and TRBJ2-7; TRBD2 aligns across 8 bases. The CDR3 is 13 amino acids. J was trimmed by 6 bases and V by 0 bases; bases with no gene match: 2. Germline CDR1 reads SGHDT; CDR2 reads YYEEEE. CDR3 sequence: CASSLERGSEQYF. CDR3 sequence (DNA): TGTGCCAGCAGCTTGGAGCGGGGGAGCGAGCAGTACTTC.

The genes are TRBV7-2 and TRBJ2-7; possibly TRBD1 for D (6 bases). The germline V gene has CDR1 SGHTA and CDR2 FQGNSA. V dropped 4 bases and J dropped 0 bases, with 13 bases sitting between them. This CDR3 is 15 amino acids long. This chain's CDR3 is CASSYFGQHSYEQYF. CDR3 nucleotide sequence: TGTGCCAGCAGCTATTTCGGACAGCACTCCTACGAGCAGTACTTC.

The sample holds a few counts of this clone. The rearrangement links TRBV11-2 to TRBJ2-7, with TRBD2 matching over 10 bases. V trimming: 6 bases; J trimming: 2 bases; junction bases outside the gene matches: 7. Germline V gene data show CDR1 as SGHAT and CDR2 as FQNNGV. This CDR3 region has 15 residues. The CDR3 region is CASRLAGRGAYEQYF. CDR3 coding DNA: TGTGCCAGCAGACTAGCGGGAAGAGGGGCCTACGAGCAGTACTTC. The whole variable domain, filled in from reference TRBV11-2 and TRBJ2-7, reads EAGVAQSPRYKIIEKRQSVAFWCNPISGHATLYWYQQILGQGPKLLIQFQNNGVVDDSQLPKDRFSAERLKGVDSTLKIQPAKLEDSAVYLCASRLAGRGAYEQYFGPGTRLTVT.

The chain carries TRBV14 and TRBJ1-1; D is unclear. CDR3 length: 11 residues. Trimming cost V 3 bases and J 7 bases, with 6 bases left between them. Germline CDR1 reads SGHDN; CDR2 reads FVKESK. CDR3 sequence: CASSHGDEAFF. The CDR3 DNA is TGTGCCAGCAGCCACGGGGATGAAGCTTTCTTT.

The chain has TRBV28 and TRBJ2-1, with TRBD2 matching over 10 bases. Germline lookup yields CDR1 MDHEN and CDR2 SYDVKM. This CDR3 spans 15 amino acids. With V trimmed by 7 bases and J by 6 bases, 9 bases remained unmatched. The CDR3 loop is CASTLGASGSNEQFF. CDR3 nucleotide sequence: TGTGCCAGCACTCTAGGGGCTAGCGGGAGCAATGAGCAGTTCTTC.

The sample holds a few counts of this clone. V is TRBV11-3 and J is TRBJ1-6, with TRBD1 identical over 9 bases. J gave up 9 bases and V 4 bases, and 4 bases lay outside the gene matches. The CDR3 has 14 residues. Germline values: CDR1 SGHNT, CDR2 YENEEA. CDR3 in DNA: TGTGCCAGCAGCTGGGACAGGGATCGTTCACCCCTCCACTTT. The encoded protein is CASSWDRDRSPLHF.